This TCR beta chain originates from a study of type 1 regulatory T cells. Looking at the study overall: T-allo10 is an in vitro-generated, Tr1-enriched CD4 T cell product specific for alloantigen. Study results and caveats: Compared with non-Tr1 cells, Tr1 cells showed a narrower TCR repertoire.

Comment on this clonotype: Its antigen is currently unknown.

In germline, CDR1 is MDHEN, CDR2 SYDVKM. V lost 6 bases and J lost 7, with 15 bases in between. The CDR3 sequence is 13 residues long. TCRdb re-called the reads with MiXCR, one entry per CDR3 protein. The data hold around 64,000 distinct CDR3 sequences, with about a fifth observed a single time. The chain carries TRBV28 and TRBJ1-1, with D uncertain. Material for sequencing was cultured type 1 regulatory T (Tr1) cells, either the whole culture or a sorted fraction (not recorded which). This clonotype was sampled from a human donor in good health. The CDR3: CASSPRRSNEAFF. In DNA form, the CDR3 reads TGTGCCAGCAGCCCCCGCAGGTCCAATGAAGCTTTCTTT. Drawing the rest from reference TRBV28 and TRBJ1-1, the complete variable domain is DVKVTQSSRYLVKRTGEKVFLECVQDMDHENMFWYRQDPGLGLRLIYFSYDVKMKEKGDIPEGYSVSREKKERFSLILESASTNQTSMYLCASSPRRSNEAFFGQGTRLTVV.